This entry lists 26 T cell receptor beta chains sequenced from one sample in a study of blood T cell repertoires in COVID-19. Clones were sequenced by immunoSEQ multiplex PCR, and TCRdb holds only the in-frame ones, with some missing. Of about 430,000 clones in the sample, roughly 90% were seen once. The specimen sequenced was PBMCs or T cells enriched from blood (not recorded which). All receptors derive from a woman aged 25 to 39 with acute COVID-19.

This chain connects TRBV3-1 (or the pseudogene TRBV3-2) to TRBJ1-1; 7 positions agree with TRBD1. Trimming removed 3 bases from V and 0 bases from J; junction bases left unmatched: 4. The CDR3 has 15 amino acids. Germline V lookup: CDR1 LGHDT, CDR2 YNNKEL (reference sequence). The DNA for the CDR3 is TGTGCCAGCAGCCACCGACAGGGCCTGAACACTGAAGCTTTCTTT. It yields the protein CASSHRQGLNTEAFF.

The chain recombines TRBV11-2 with TRBJ2-7; possibly TRBD1 for D (5 bases). Germline CDR1 SGHAT, CDR2 FQNNGV. V lost 2 bases to trimming and J lost 3 bases, with 8 bases between them. The CDR3 runs to 13 residues. The CDR3 reads CASSLLRVYEQYF. The CDR3 DNA follows: TGTGCCAGCAGCTTACTCAGGGTCTACGAGCAGTACTTC. Complete variable domain (other parts from reference TRBV11-2 and TRBJ2-7): EAGVAQSPRYKIIEKRQSVAFWCNPISGHATLYWYQQILGQGPKLLIQFQNNGVVDDSQLPKDRFSAERLKGVDSTLKIQPAKLEDSAVYLCASSLLRVYEQYFGPGTRLTVT.

The chain employs TRBV6-4 and TRBJ2-5; 10 bases are a match to TRBD2. Losses at the gene ends were 6 bases for V and 5 bases for J; bases not matched to a gene: 9. In germline, CDR1 is MRHNA, CDR2 SNTAGT. There are 15 residues in the CDR3. The DNA of the CDR3 is TGTGCCAGCAGCGAAGCGGGGGGGCCATTGGAGACCCAGTACTTC. Its translation is CASSEAGGPLETQYF.

The rearrangement uses TRBV5-5 and TRBJ1-4; maybe TRBD1 (6 bases). Germline values: CDR1 SGHKS, CDR2 YYEKEE (reference sequence). CDR3 length: 14 residues. Trimming shortened V by 4 bases and J by 8 bases, and 15 bases separated the two germline ends. The CDR3 here is CASSRQDPGEKLFF. The CDR3 DNA reads as TGTGCCAGCAGCCGACAGGACCCGGGGGAAAAACTGTTTTTT.

This chain links TRBV7-8 with TRBJ2-3, with TRBD2 matching over 9 bases. Per germline, CDR1 SGHVS and CDR2 FQNEAQ. The CDR3 loop spans 16 amino acids. The trim removed 5 bases at V and 2 bases at J, leaving 8 bases unmatched. The CDR3: CASSPWAGGVTDTQYF. CDR3 sequence (DNA): TGTGCCAGCAGCCCCTGGGCGGGGGGGGTCACAGATACGCAGTATTTT.

V gene TRBV7-9 combines with J gene TRBJ2-5, with 10 nucleotides matching TRBD2. The CDR3 has 16 residues. Germline V gene sequence: CDR1 SEHNR, CDR2 FQNEAQ (reference sequence). Trimming removed 5 bases from V and 4 bases from J; junction bases left unmatched: 10. CDR3 residues: CASSTTSGRGIETQYF. Here the CDR3 DNA reads TGTGCCAGCAGCACGACTAGCGGGCGGGGGATAGAGACCCAGTACTTC.

The chain is built from TRBV10-1 and TRBJ1-1, with D possibly being TRBD1 (6 bases). With 8 bases removed from V and 0 bases from J, the gap between germline ends came to 13 bases. Germline CDR1 is WNHNN and CDR2 is SYGVQD (reference sequence). The CDR3 is made up of 14 amino acids. The CDR3 coding sequence is TGCGCCAGCTCAGGGGCAGGGGTGAACACTGAAGCTTTCTTT. Translation: CASSGAGVNTEAFF.

The chain employs TRBV18 and TRBJ1-5; the match to TRBD1 covers 7 bases. J gave up 3 bases and V 3 bases, and 5 bases lay outside the gene matches. Germline loops: CDR1 KGHSH, CDR2 LQKENI. The CDR3 covers 15 residues. CDR3 DNA: TGTGCCAGCTCACCGGAGACAGGGAACAATCAGCCCCAGCATTTT. Translated, it gives CASSPETGNNQPQHF.

This rearrangement joins TRBV10-3 to TRBJ1-3; D remains unclear. CDR1 and CDR2 from the germline V gene are ENHRY and SYGVKD. The CDR3 runs to 15 residues. Trimming cost V 4 bases and J 0 bases, with 10 bases left between them. The CDR3 protein is CAISAPASSGNTIYF. In DNA form, the CDR3 reads TGTGCCATCAGTGCCCCAGCGTCCTCTGGAAACACCATATATTTT.

The chain combines TRBV30 with TRBJ1-3; D is undetermined. Trimming took 2 bases from V and 0 from J, leaving 8 bases between them. The germline CDR1 and CDR2 sequences are GTSNPN and SVGIG (reference sequence). CDR3 length: 14 residues. The CDR3 protein is CAWSRDSSGNTIYF. The CDR3 DNA follows: TGTGCCTGGAGTCGGGATAGCTCTGGAAACACCATATATTTT.

The chain uses TRBV30 and TRBJ2-7; D may be TRBD1 (6 bases). This CDR3 spans 13 amino acids. V dropped 2 bases and J dropped 4 bases, with 12 bases sitting between them. Looked up from germline, CDR1 is GTSNPN and CDR2 is SVGIG (reference sequence). The CDR3 is CAWSTTGLYEQYF. DNA for the CDR3: TGTGCCTGGAGTACCACAGGGCTTTACGAGCAGTACTTC.

This chain connects TRBV3-1 (or the pseudogene TRBV3-2) to TRBJ1-2, with 8 bases matching TRBD1. V was clipped by 2 bases and J by 6 bases; unmatched bases: 5. The V gene's germline CDR1 is LGHDT and CDR2 YNNKEL (reference sequence). This CDR3 has 14 residues. For the CDR3, the DNA is TGTGCCAGCAGCCAATTTCAGGGGGCGGATGGCTACACCTTC. Translated, it gives CASSQFQGADGYTF.

The chain has TRBV6-2 or TRBV6-3 and TRBJ1-2; no clear D. This CDR3 comprises 16 residues. Between the trimmed V and J ends, which lost 6 bases and 0 bases, there was a span of 17 bases. The germline V gene encodes CDR1 MNHEY and CDR2 SVGEGT. CDR3 bases: TGTGCCAGCAGGTACCGCGGAGCCTTAGCTAACTATGGCTACACCTTC. As protein: CASRYRGALANYGYTF.

This rearrangement joins TRBV24-1 to TRBJ2-5; TRBD1 is a possible D gene (6 bases). Germline V lookup: CDR1 KGHDR, CDR2 SFDVKD. V shed 1 base and J shed 6 bases, with 17 bases lying between them. The CDR3 has 16 residues. Here the CDR3 DNA reads TGTGCCACCAGTGATTTTTGGACAGTGAATGGAAAGACCCAGTACTTC. Its protein is CATSDFWTVNGKTQYF.

CDR3 sequence reads: CASSPNSYGYTF. In DNA, the CDR3 is TGTGCCAGCAGCCCTAACAGCTATGGCTACACCTTC. The genes are TRBV7-8 and TRBJ1-2; D is unresolved. V was trimmed by 5 bases and J by 4 bases, leaving 8 bases between them. Germline assignment: CDR1 SGHVS and CDR2 FQNEAQ. The CDR3 contains 12 residues.

This chain links TRBV18 with TRBJ2-2; D is unresolved. The germline V gene encodes CDR1 KGHSH and CDR2 LQKENI. Trimming left V 5 bases short and J 1 base short, with 8 bases between. CDR3 size: 14 residues. CDR3 residues: CASSGQQNTGELFF. The CDR3 coding sequence is TGTGCCAGCTCAGGGCAGCAGAACACCGGGGAGCTGTTTTTT.

The chain uses TRBV2 and TRBJ2-1, with 14 bases identical to TRBD2. The germline V gene has CDR1 SNHLY and CDR2 FYNNEI. The CDR3 totals 14 residues. V trimming: 8 bases; J trimming: 9 bases; junction bases outside the gene matches: 6. The CDR3 DNA reads TGTGCCAGCGGACTAGCGGGGGGAAGGGGTGAGCAGTTCTTC. It yields the protein CASGLAGGRGEQFF.

This clone was seen only once. The gene calls are TRBV28 and TRBJ1-1; 9 bases are shared with TRBD1. This CDR3 is built from 14 residues. CDR1 is MDHEN, CDR2 SYDVKM, per germline. Germline trimming cut 4 bases from V and 3 bases from J; bases unmatched to any gene: 3. Here the CDR3 reads CASSSGQGDTEAFF. DNA of the CDR3: TGTGCCAGCAGTTCGGGACAGGGCGACACTGAAGCTTTCTTT.

V and J are TRBV4-1 and TRBJ2-3; 11 bases agree with TRBD2. Germline values: CDR1 MGHRA, CDR2 YSYEKL. V trimming: 1 base; J trimming: 2 bases; junction bases outside the gene matches: 5. The length of the CDR3 is 17 residues. The CDR3 nucleotides are TGCGCCAGCAGCCAAGGGGTAGCGGGGGGGCCCACAGATACGCAGTATTTT. It is translated as CASSQGVAGGPTDTQYF.

This chain connects TRBV5-1 to TRBJ1-2; D gene uncertain. The CDR3 is made up of 14 amino acids. Germline lookup yields CDR1 SGHRS and CDR2 YFSETQ. Deletions cut 0 bases from V and 6 bases from J, with 12 bases between. CDR3 protein: CASSLGVSSDGYTF. In nucleotides, the CDR3 is TGCGCCAGCAGCTTGGGGGTTTCTAGCGATGGCTACACCTTC.

The chain couples TRBV2 to TRBJ1-1, with 11 bases aligning to TRBD1. The CDR3 runs to 14 residues. The germline V gene has CDR1 SNHLY and CDR2 FYNNEI. The junction had 4 bases not matched to a gene; V was cut back by 6 bases and J by 4 bases. The CDR3 sequence is CASSVDRGLTEAFF. In DNA, the CDR3 is TGTGCCAGCAGCGTGGACAGGGGGCTCACTGAAGCTTTCTTT.

This clone was picked up a small number of times. The chain joins TRBV30 to TRBJ2-7; possible D gene TRBD1, 6 bases. The CDR3 spans 12 residues. Germline CDR1 is GTSNPN and CDR2 is SVGIG (reference sequence). V lost 6 bases to trimming and J lost 0 bases, with 9 bases between them. In DNA, the CDR3 is TGTGCCTGCCGGGGACACTCCTACGAGCAGTACTTC. It translates to CACRGHSYEQYF.

The rearrangement joins TRBV4-1 to TRBJ2-3; 12 bases line up with TRBD2. The CDR3 is made up of 18 amino acids. CDR1 is MGHRA, CDR2 YSYEKL, per germline. V lost 4 bases and J lost 6; bases outside the gene matches: 14. The CDR3 bases are TGCGCCAGCAGCCGCCTAACTAGCGGGGGGCCATTGGCGGATACGCAGTATTTT. This codes for CASSRLTSGGPLADTQYF.

V is TRBV5-1 and J is TRBJ2-3, with D tentatively TRBD2 (6 bases). This CDR3 has 14 amino acids. Germline CDR1 and CDR2: SGHRS and YFSETQ. Trimming left V 4 bases short and J 4 bases short, with 13 bases between. The CDR3 DNA reads TGCGCCAGCAGCACTGTGCGGGGCCCAGATACGCAGTATTTT. Its translation is CASSTVRGPDTQYF.

This chain links TRBV7-9 with TRBJ2-3, with D tentatively TRBD2 (6 bases). The V end was cut by 5 bases, the J end by 8 bases, with 20 bases between. The CDR3 length is 15 residues. Germline CDR1 and CDR2: SEHNR and FQNEAQ (reference sequence). CDR3 in DNA: TGTGCCAGCAGCCTCCGGGACTCCCTCTTAGGTACGCAGTATTTT. Residues: CASSLRDSLLGTQYF.

The chain combines TRBV5-1 with TRBJ2-7; possible D gene TRBD1, 6 bases. The germline V gene encodes CDR1 SGHRS and CDR2 YFSETQ. This CDR3 contains 15 residues. The ends were cut back, 1 base at V and 5 bases at J, with 16 bases in the middle. The CDR3 region has the DNA TGCGCCAGCAGCTTGTTACAGGGAAGTTCTCACGAGCAGTACTTC. This gives the protein CASSLLQGSSHEQYF.